This T cell receptor beta chain appears in the sequencing data of a study of beta chain features in type 1 diabetes. The CDR3 has 15 amino acids. V lost 7 bases and J lost 0; bases outside the gene matches: 6. Germline assignment: CDR1 LNHDA and CDR2 SQIVND (reference sequence). Expressed TCRB transcripts were sequenced after all isolated RNA was converted to cDNA. Sequenced by immunoSEQ multiplex PCR; TCRdb stores in-frame clones only, minus some. Among approximately 170,000 clones listed, about 9.8% were seen once. Sequencing input: central memory CD4+ T cells from blood. The V call is TRBV19, the J call TRBJ2-1, with TRBD1 matching 7 bases. The TCR originated in a woman in her late teens or twenties in good health. CDR3 residues: CASMVQGSSYNEQFF. The CDR3 DNA follows: TGTGCCAGTATGGTACAGGGGTCCTCCTACAATGAGCAGTTCTTC.